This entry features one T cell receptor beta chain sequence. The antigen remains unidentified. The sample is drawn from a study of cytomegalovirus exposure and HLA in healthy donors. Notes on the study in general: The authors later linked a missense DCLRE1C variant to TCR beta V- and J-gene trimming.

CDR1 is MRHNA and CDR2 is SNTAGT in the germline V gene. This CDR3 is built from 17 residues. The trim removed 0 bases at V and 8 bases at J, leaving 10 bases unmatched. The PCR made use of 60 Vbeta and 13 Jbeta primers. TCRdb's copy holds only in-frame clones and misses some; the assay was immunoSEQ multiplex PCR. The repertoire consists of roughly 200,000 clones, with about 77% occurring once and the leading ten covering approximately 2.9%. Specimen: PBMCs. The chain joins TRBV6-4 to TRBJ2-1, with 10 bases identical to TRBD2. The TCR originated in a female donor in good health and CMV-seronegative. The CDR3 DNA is TGTGCCAGCAGTGACTCCTCAGCGGGAGGGCCGCTGGATGAGCAGTTCTTC. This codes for CASSDSSAGGPLDEQFF.